This T cell receptor (beta chain) was obtained from a study of blood T cell repertoires in COVID-19. The overall study: The United States, Italy and Spain provided the acute and convalescent COVID-19 samples. Sample material is recorded as cDNA or gDNA derived from T cells, B-cell-depleted T cells, or PBMCs.

Trimming removed 5 bases from V and 2 bases from J, with 21 bases in between. CDR3 length: 17 residues. Germline CDR1 reads LNHDA; CDR2 reads SQIVND (reference sequence). Original data processing: Amplified reference gene primers provided the basis for estimating nucleated cell counts. The assay was immunoSEQ multiplex PCR, and TCRdb's table has in-frame clones only and misses some. V, J and clone size are those of that table, while D and trimming were read from the DNA. This table holds roughly 88,000 clones, 80% to 85% found once. This TCR was recovered from an elderly woman with active or convalescent COVID-19. This chain links TRBV19 with TRBJ1-2; D is unresolved. The material sequenced was peripheral blood. The CDR3 protein is CASSPLVSEVSNYGYTF. The CDR3 DNA follows: TGTGCCAGTAGTCCCCTGGTGTCAGAAGTTTCGAACTATGGCTACACCTTC.